The clone carrying this T cell receptor beta chain was detected ten times or more. Its specificity is not known. The read ends 3 residues before the CDR3 terminus; that terminus is restored from the germline J gene. The data originate from a study of T cell clonality in common variable immunodeficiency. CVID and control samples used equivalent genomic DNA input. TCRdb keeps only in-frame clones here, not all; method: immunoSEQ multiplex PCR. The sample presents about 52,000 clones, none singletons. In germline, CDR1 is MRHNA, CDR2 SNTAGT. The CDR3 runs to 12 residues. Study results and caveats: In common variable immunodeficiency, TCR beta chains reportedly carried fewer deletions and N-nucleotide insertions. The cause of increased CVID clonality remains unclear without subpopulation sequencing.

Material: peripheral blood mononuclear cells. The clonotype originates from a person aged 18 to 75 in good health. The rearrangement uses TRBV6-4 and TRBJ1-5; a weak D match, TRBD1 (6 bases). The DNA read from the CDR3 is TGTGCCAGCAGTGACTCAGGGGGACCC. It yields the protein CASSDSGGP. In full, the CDR3 is CASSDSGGPQHF.